This TCR beta chain was recovered during a study of CXCR3-negative and CXCR3-positive naive CD8 T cells. Per germline, CDR1 LGHNA and CDR2 YNFKEQ. This CDR3 is 15 amino acids long. Naive CD8+ T cells were CD45RO-CCR7+CD27+CD95-. TRB cDNA was prepared as libraries by UMI-labeled 5' RACE. From the 5' RACE reads, TCRdb lists one entry per CDR3 protein and no DNA. This table lists 50,000 to 75,000 distinct CDR3 sequences. A remark on this clonotype: Its cognate antigen is unknown.

Points from the study as a whole: The study found CXCR3 expression partially decreased after cryopreservation and ran most assays on fresh PBMCs. Relative to memory CD8+ cells, whose diversity was much lower, both naive subsets had comparably high diversity.

Sequencing input: naive CXCR3- CD8+ T cells from blood. Subset noted: CD45RO-CCR7+CD27+CD95- naive CD8+ T cells lacking CXCR3 (TNR3-). The V and J genes are TRBV4-2 and TRBJ2-2; the D call from TCRdb, TRBD1, cannot be confirmed without DNA. The receptor comes from a human donor in good health. Some clones in this sample may be carry-over from other donors' samples. CDR3 sequence: CASSQTDGGAGELFF.